The entry below describes one T cell receptor beta chain. This entry is derived from a study of T-cell reconstitution after alpha-beta-depleted transplantation in children. Unique molecular identifiers were incorporated into the prepared TCRbeta library. Each CDR3 protein is one row after TCRdb ran MiXCR on the PCR reads. The profile shows 380,000 or so distinct CDR3 sequences, about 14% of them singletons. Losses at the gene ends were 6 bases for V and 6 bases for J; bases not matched to a gene: 15. CDR1 is MNHEY, CDR2 SVGAGI, per germline. The CDR3 consists of 16 residues. The clonotype originates from a human donor who donated a stem cell graft to a child with Fanconi anemia. V is TRBV6-5 and J is TRBJ2-7; 9 bases are shared with TRBD1. The sample here was PBMCs, taken from the stem cell graft. CDR3 in DNA: TGTGCCAGCAGCTACCGCCCAGGACAGGGGATGTTCGAGCAGTACTTC. Protein product: CASSYRPGQGMFEQYF.